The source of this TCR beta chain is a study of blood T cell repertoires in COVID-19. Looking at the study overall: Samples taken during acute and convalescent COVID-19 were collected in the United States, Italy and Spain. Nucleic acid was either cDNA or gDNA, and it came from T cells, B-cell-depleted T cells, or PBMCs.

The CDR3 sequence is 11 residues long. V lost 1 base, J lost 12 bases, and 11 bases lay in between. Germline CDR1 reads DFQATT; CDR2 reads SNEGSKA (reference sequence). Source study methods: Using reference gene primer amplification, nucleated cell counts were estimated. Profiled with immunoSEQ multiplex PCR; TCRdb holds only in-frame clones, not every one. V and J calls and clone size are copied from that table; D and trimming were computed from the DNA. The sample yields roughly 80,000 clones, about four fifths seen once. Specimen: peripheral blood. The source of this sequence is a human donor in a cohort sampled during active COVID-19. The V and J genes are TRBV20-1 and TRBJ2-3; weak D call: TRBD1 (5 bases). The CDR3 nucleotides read TGCAGTGCTAGAGCACAGGCTCCCCAGTATTTT. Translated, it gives CSARAQAPQYF.